This section outlines one T cell receptor beta chain sequence together with its context. This entry is derived from a study of shared clonotypes between healthy human individuals. Profiled with immunoSEQ multiplex PCR; TCRdb holds only in-frame clones, not every one. The data show 2 million to 3 million clones, with 93% seen just once and 0.36% held by the top ten. Adult donors, all healthy and HIV-negative, had no recent acute infections or vaccinations. The CDR3 runs 14 residues. Looked up from germline, CDR1 is SGHTA and CDR2 is FQGNSA. V dropped 1 base and J dropped 5 bases, with 12 bases sitting between them.

What was sequenced was naive CD4+ T cells from PBMCs. Subset defined: CD45RA+ positively selected. The clonotype originates from a man younger than 35 in good health. Some clones in this sample may be carry-over from other donors' samples. This sequence joins TRBV7-2 and TRBJ2-7; the D gene could be TRBD1 or TRBD2 (5 bases each). CDR3 DNA: TGTGCCAGCAGCTTAGAGTCAGGGACCAACGAGCAGTACTTC. Protein product: CASSLESGTNEQYF.